These 2 T cell receptor beta chains came from one sample sequenced in a study of Graves' ophthalmopathy and Graves' hyperthyroidism. For repertoire sequencing, the TCR beta CDR3 regions were amplified from RNA transcripts. HTBI-primed RT-PCR formed the first round, and a multiplex PCR formed the second. TCRdb re-analysed the multiplex PCR reads in MiXCR, keeping a single row per CDR3 protein. The sample lists hundreds of thousands of distinct CDR3 sequences, around 40% occurring once. Sequenced: peripheral blood. The receptor set was obtained from an adult man with Graves' ophthalmopathy.

This clonotype was recorded many times. This chain uses TRBV10-2 with TRBJ2-7; D uncertain. V was trimmed by 8 bases and J by 3 bases, leaving 11 bases between them. The CDR3 loop spans 12 amino acids. Germline CDR1 WSHSY, CDR2 SAAADI. Here the CDR3 DNA reads TGCGCCAGCCGAGCTAGGATCTACGAGCAGTACTTC. Protein sequence: CASRARIYEQYF.

The J gene is TRBJ1-1, the V gene TRBV2; D is uncertain. Looked up from germline, CDR1 is SNHLY and CDR2 is FYNNEI. Trimming shortened V by 6 bases and J by 7 bases, and 12 bases separated the two germline ends. This CDR3 contains 12 residues. CDR3 coding DNA: TGTGCCAGCAGAGATAGAGGGCGTGAAGCTTTCTTT. This translates into CASRDRGREAFF. The entire variable domain, with the rest obtained from reference TRBV2 and TRBJ1-1, is as follows: EPEVTQTPSHQVTQMGQEVILRCVPISNHLYFYWYRQILGQKVEFLVSFYNNEISEKSEIFDDQFSVERPDGSNFTLKIRSTKLEDSAMYFCASRDRGREAFFGQGTRLTVV.